These 24 T cell receptor beta chains share one sample of origin, sequenced in a study of preoperative IRX-2 immunotherapy in early breast cancer. Documented treatment: preoperative locoregional IRX-2 cytokine immunotherapy. Method: immunoSEQ multiplex PCR; TCRdb's copy keeps in-frame clones and lacks some. The sample carries around 29,000 clones, approximately 80% recorded once. This specimen was taken from a patient treated with IRX-2 immunotherapy. These receptors all stem from a human donor with breast cancer.

Turning to this clone: The junction and the germline gene differ at one end; a read error may be behind it. The CDR3 DNA is TGTGCCAGCAGTCTCCGGGACTCCAACAATGAGCAGTTCTTC. Translation: CASSLRDSNNEQFF. The gene calls are TRBV6-8 and TRBJ2-1; maybe TRBD2 (6 bases). There are 14 residues in the CDR3. CDR1 and CDR2 from the germline V gene are MNHGY and SAAAGT.

The J gene is TRBJ2-3, the V gene TRBV19; 9 bases align to TRBD2. Germline CDR1 LNHDA, CDR2 SQIVND (reference sequence). This CDR3 is 16 amino acids long. Germline trimming cut 7 bases from V and 3 bases from J; bases unmatched to any gene: 11. Here the CDR3 DNA reads TGTGCCAGTAACCCGTTGGCTAGCGGGGATACAGATACGCAGTATTTT. Protein sequence: CASNPLASGDTDTQYF.

This clone was recorded a few times. The chain employs TRBV11-3 and TRBJ2-1; 12 bases are shared with TRBD2. The CDR3 is made up of 16 amino acids. The ends lost 2 bases at V and 5 bases at J; junction bases unmatched: 4. Germline values: CDR1 SGHNT, CDR2 YENEEA. This chain's CDR3 is CASSLLGLAGDNEQFF. CDR3 nucleotides: TGTGCCAGCAGCTTATTGGGACTAGCGGGTGACAATGAGCAGTTCTTC.

The V and J genes are TRBV6-8 and TRBJ1-5; 9 bases are shared with TRBD1. Per the germline V gene, CDR1 is MNHGY and CDR2 is SAAAGT. This CDR3 is built from 18 residues. Germline trimming cut 11 bases from V and 6 bases from J; bases unmatched to any gene: 23. The DNA of the CDR3 is TGTGCCCCCAGACTTATAACAGGGGGCGGGAGGGTTGGTCAGCCCCAGCATTTT. Amino acid sequence: CAPRLITGGGRVGQPQHF.

This clone was picked up one time. J is TRBJ2-7 and V is TRBV6-8; D is perhaps TRBD2 (6 bases). V lost 6 bases, J lost 3 bases, and 12 bases lay in between. CDR1 is MNHGY, CDR2 SAAAGT, per germline. The CDR3 has 13 amino acids. The CDR3 DNA sequence: TGTGCCAGCAGACTCCGGGACTTCTACGAGCAGTACTTC. It encodes CASRLRDFYEQYF.

This clone was found once. The gene calls are TRBV18 and TRBJ2-1; D is undetermined. The CDR3 has 14 amino acids. CDR1 KGHSH and CDR2 LQKENI come from the germline V gene. The ends were cut back, 3 bases at V and 2 bases at J, with 8 bases in the middle. This CDR3 is CASSPLAAYNEQFF. CDR3 nucleotide sequence: TGTGCCAGCTCACCTCTGGCGGCCTACAATGAGCAGTTCTTC. The variable domain in full, with the rest retrieved from reference TRBV18 and TRBJ2-1, is NAGVMQNPRHLVRRRGQEARLRCSPMKGHSHVYWYRQLPEEGLKFMVYLQKENIIDESGMPKERFSAEFPKEGPSILRIQQVVRGDSAAYFCASSPLAAYNEQFFGPGTRLTVL.

The chain joins TRBV18 to TRBJ2-2; 7 nucleotides match TRBD2. The CDR3 length is 14 residues. Unmatched junction bases numbered 1, after V lost 4 bases and J lost 2 bases. The germline gives CDR1 KGHSH, CDR2 LQKENI. This CDR3 is CASSRGLNTGELFF. The CDR3 nucleotides are TGTGCCAGCTCACGGGGACTAAACACCGGGGAGCTGTTTTTT.

This sequence joins TRBV7-7 and TRBJ2-3; 10 positions match TRBD2. CDR1 is SSHAT, CDR2 FNYEAQ, per germline (reference sequence). Trimming cost V 3 bases and J 5 bases; bases outside gene matches: 11. The CDR3 runs to 17 residues. The CDR3 nucleotides are TGTGCCAGCAGCTTGATCCTAGCGGGGGAAACGGGAGATACGCAGTATTTT. Translating it yields CASSLILAGETGDTQYF.

V and J are TRBV12-2 and TRBJ2-7; the table's D call, TRBD2, was not checked against the DNA. TRBV12-2 is annotated as a pseudogene. This CDR3 is 14 amino acids long. CDR3 DNA: TGTGCAAGTCGCTTAAGCCCCGTGGCGGACGAGCAGTACTTC. Translated, it gives CASRLSPVADEQYF.

The gene calls are TRBV11-3 and TRBJ1-2; D is perhaps TRBD1 (6 bases). Trimming took 5 bases from V and 4 from J, leaving 23 bases between them. This CDR3 is built from 17 residues. The germline gives CDR1 SGHNT, CDR2 YENEEA. The CDR3 is CASSVGQFSRVGYGYTF. CDR3 coding DNA: TGTGCCAGCAGCGTCGGACAGTTTAGTCGGGTGGGCTATGGCTACACCTTC. The full variable domain, with the rest looked up from reference TRBV11-3 and TRBJ1-2, is EAGVVQSPRYKIIEKKQPVAFWCNPISGHNTLYWYLQNLGQGPELLIRYENEEAVDDSQLPKDRFSAERLKGVDSTLKIQPAELGDSAVYLCASSVGQFSRVGYGYTFGSGTRLTVV.

The table lists this clone with a count of one. As DNA, the CDR3 is TGCGCCAGCAGCCAAGTTTCCCCTAGCACAGATACGCAGTATTTT. It is translated as CASSQVSPSTDTQYF. The chain recombines TRBV4-1 with TRBJ2-3, with unresolved D. The CDR3 covers 15 residues. Trimming took off 1 base at V and 0 bases at J, with 8 bases between the two ends. Germline assignment: CDR1 MGHRA and CDR2 YSYEKL.

The CDR3 DNA reads as TGTGCCAGCAGACCCAACCAGGACAGCGCCTATGGCTACACCTTC. Its protein is CASRPNQDSAYGYTF. V is TRBV6-8 and J is TRBJ1-2; possibly TRBD1 for D (6 bases). Germline CDR1 and CDR2: MNHGY and SAAAGT. V gave up 6 bases and J gave up 4 bases, with 18 bases separating them. The CDR3 extends over 15 amino acids.

The J gene is TRBJ2-1, the V gene TRBV1. TRBV1 is given as a pseudogene. The CDR3 is 15 residues long. The CDR3 DNA sequence: TGCGCCAGCAGCCAAGAGACTAGGGGGTCGGATGAGCAGTTCTTC. Protein product: CASSQETRGSDEQFF.

The genes are TRBV28 and TRBJ2-2; D is perhaps TRBD1 (6 bases). Germline lookup yields CDR1 MDHEN and CDR2 SYDVKM. The CDR3 length is 17 residues. Between the trimmed V and J ends, which lost 6 bases and 4 bases, there was a span of 21 bases. In DNA, the CDR3 is TGTGCCAGCAGAACCACAGGGCCCGGAATGATCACCGGGGAGCTGTTTTTT. This gives the protein CASRTTGPGMITGELFF.

This clone has only a few counts. The V call is TRBV11-3, the J call TRBJ2-2; 10 nucleotides match TRBD2. The CDR3 is 15 amino acids. Germline V gene lookup returns CDR1 SGHNT and CDR2 YENEEA. The junction had 5 bases not matched to a gene; V was cut back by 5 bases and J by 5 bases. CDR3 sequence: CASSRTSGRTGELFF. Here the CDR3 DNA reads TGTGCCAGCAGCCGGACTAGCGGTAGAACCGGGGAGCTGTTTTTT.

This chain uses TRBV29-1 with TRBJ2-3; 8 bases map to TRBD1. Germline CDR1 is SQVTM and CDR2 is ANQGSEA. J lost 4 bases, V lost 5 bases, and 11 bases had no gene match. The CDR3 totals 15 residues. CDR3 loop: CSVTPPGQVSDTQYF. CDR3 DNA: TGCAGCGTTACTCCTCCGGGACAGGTGTCAGATACGCAGTATTTT.

This chain connects TRBV28 to TRBJ2-7; possibly TRBD1 or TRBD2 for D (5 bases each). Germline values: CDR1 MDHEN, CDR2 SYDVKM. The CDR3 spans 13 residues. Deletions cut 2 bases from V and 5 bases from J, with 10 bases between. The CDR3 sequence: CASSLQGADEQYF. In nucleotides, the CDR3 is TGTGCCAGCAGTTTACAGGGAGCGGACGAGCAGTACTTC.

This sequence joins TRBV7-7 and TRBJ2-3, with TRBD1 matching over 7 bases. The CDR3 is 14 residues long. CDR1 is SSHAT and CDR2 is FNYEAQ in the germline V gene (reference sequence). J gave up 3 bases and V 3 bases, and 3 bases lay outside the gene matches. The CDR3 bases are TGTGCCAGCAGCTTCCGGGACAGAACAGATACGCAGTATTTT. The encoded protein is CASSFRDRTDTQYF.

The rearrangement joins TRBV30 to TRBJ1-1; possible D gene TRBD1, 5 bases. In germline, CDR1 is GTSNPN, CDR2 SVGIG (reference sequence). Trimming took off 1 base at V and 2 bases at J, with 14 bases between the two ends. This CDR3 comprises 15 residues. CDR3 region: CAWSDLGTPNTEAFF. CDR3 sequence (DNA): TGTGCCTGGAGTGACTTAGGGACCCCAAACACTGAAGCTTTCTTT.

V usage is TRBV11-3 and J usage is TRBJ2-3; 9 nucleotides align to TRBD2. The V and J ends lost 5 bases and 6 bases, in that order; junction bases with no gene match: 6. The germline V gene encodes CDR1 SGHNT and CDR2 YENEEA. The CDR3 loop spans 14 amino acids. The CDR3 spells CASSLLAGEDTQYF. The CDR3 DNA follows: TGTGCCAGCAGCCTATTAGCGGGAGAGGATACGCAGTATTTT. Supplemented by reference TRBV11-3 and TRBJ2-3, the full variable domain reads EAGVVQSPRYKIIEKKQPVAFWCNPISGHNTLYWYLQNLGQGPELLIRYENEEAVDDSQLPKDRFSAERLKGVDSTLKIQPAELGDSAVYLCASSLLAGEDTQYFGPGTRLTVL.

This chain uses TRBV11-3 with TRBJ2-3, with 8 nucleotides matching TRBD1. The CDR3 has 17 residues. Germline assignment: CDR1 SGHNT and CDR2 YENEEA. V dropped 5 bases and J dropped 2; count of bases not matched to a gene: 12. The CDR3 protein is CASSRVAGGTVTDTQYF. Written as DNA, the CDR3 is TGTGCCAGCAGCCGGGTGGCAGGGGGCACGGTCACAGATACGCAGTATTTT.

This clone was seen a few times. The V gene is TRBV18, the J gene TRBJ1-5, with D possibly matching TRBD1 (6 bases). V was cut by 6 bases and J by 6 bases, with 18 bases left in between. The CDR3 contains 15 residues. CDR1 is KGHSH, CDR2 LQKENI, per germline. Here the CDR3 reads CASSLLGGEGQPQHF. CDR3 nucleotide sequence: TGTGCCAGCTCCCTACTGGGGGGCGAGGGTCAGCCCCAGCATTTT.

The genes are TRBV11-3 and TRBJ1-2; D uncertain. The CDR3 has 16 amino acids. In germline, CDR1 is SGHNT, CDR2 YENEEA. Trimming took 5 bases from V and 8 from J, leaving 24 bases between them. The CDR3 DNA is TGTGCCAGCAGCAAGGATGGTTTTACCCCCTCTAGAGGCTACACCTTC. Translating gives CASSKDGFTPSRGYTF.

V gene TRBV6-8 combines with J gene TRBJ2-7; 7 bases are shared with TRBD1. Germline CDR1 is MNHGY and CDR2 is SAAAGT. The V and J ends lost 7 bases and 5 bases, in that order; junction bases with no gene match: 11. CDR3 length equals 14 residues. CDR3 in amino acids: CASTQTGDPHEQYF. The CDR3 nucleotides read TGTGCCAGCACCCAAACAGGGGATCCCCACGAGCAGTACTTC.